The clone carrying this T cell receptor (beta chain) came up once. The source of the sample is a study of OX40 agonist ivuxolimab in advanced cancers. Overall study: Dosing consisted of intravenous ivuxolimab at 0.01 to 10 mg/kg every 2 weeks. Patients receiving dose escalation had hepatocellular carcinoma, melanoma, renal cell or head and neck cancer. In three patients, partial responses were observed, one with hepatocellular carcinoma and two with cutaneous melanoma.

Trimming at V came to 7 bases and at J to 2 bases, leaving 10 bases not matched to a gene. Germline-derived CDR1 and CDR2 are LNHDA and SQIVND (reference sequence). The CDR3 is 15 amino acids. This table comes from immunoSEQ multiplex PCR, and its TCRdb copy is limited to in-frame clones, with some not included. The sample contains 75,000 to 100,000 clones, around 86% of which appear only once. The source material was CD4+ or CD8+ T cells sorted from blood, sampled in a trial of the OX40 agonist ivuxolimab. This rearrangement joins TRBV19 to TRBJ2-5; TRBD2 matches 7 bases. This receptor was obtained from an adult with an advanced solid tumor such as melanoma, head and neck, liver or kidney cancer. CDR3 loop: CASKIREASQETQYF. CDR3 nucleotide sequence: TGTGCCAGTAAGATCCGGGAGGCCTCTCAAGAGACCCAGTACTTC.